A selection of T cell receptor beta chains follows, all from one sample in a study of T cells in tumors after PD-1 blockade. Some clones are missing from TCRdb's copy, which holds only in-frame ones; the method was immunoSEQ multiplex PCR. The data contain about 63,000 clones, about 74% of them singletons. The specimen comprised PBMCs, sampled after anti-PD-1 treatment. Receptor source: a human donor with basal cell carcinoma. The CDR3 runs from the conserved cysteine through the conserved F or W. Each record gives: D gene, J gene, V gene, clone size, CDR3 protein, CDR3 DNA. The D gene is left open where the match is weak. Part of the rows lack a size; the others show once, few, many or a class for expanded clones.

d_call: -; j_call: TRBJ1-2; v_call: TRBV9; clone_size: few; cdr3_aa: CASSVDRDGYTF; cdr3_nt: TGTGCCAGCAGCGTCGACAGAGATGGCTACACCTTC
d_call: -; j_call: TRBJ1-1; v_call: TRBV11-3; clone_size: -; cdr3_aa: CASSGTPEGEAFF; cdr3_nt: TGTGCCAGCTCGGGGACCCCAGAGGGTGAAGCTTTCTTT
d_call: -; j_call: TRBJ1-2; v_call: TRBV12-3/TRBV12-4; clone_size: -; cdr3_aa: CASSFSQGSGYTF; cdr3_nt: TGTGCCAGCAGTTTTTCCCAGGGGAGTGGCTACACCTTC
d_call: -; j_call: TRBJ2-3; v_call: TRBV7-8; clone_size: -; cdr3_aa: CASSQGGDTQYF; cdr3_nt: TGTGCCAGCAGCCAGGGAGGAGATACGCAGTATTTT
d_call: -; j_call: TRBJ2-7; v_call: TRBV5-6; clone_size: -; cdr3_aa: CASSLRDTSYEQYF; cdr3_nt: TGTGCCAGCAGCTTGAGGGACACCTCCTACGAGCAGTATTTC
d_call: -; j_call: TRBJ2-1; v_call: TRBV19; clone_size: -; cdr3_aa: CASSRGTFNEQFF; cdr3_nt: TGTGCCAGTAGTAGGGGGACTTTTAATGAGCAGTTCTTC
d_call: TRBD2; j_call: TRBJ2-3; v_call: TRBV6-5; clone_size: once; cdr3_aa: CASRQRGAHTDTQYF; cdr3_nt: TGTGCCAGCAGACAGCGGGGGGCCCACACAGATACGCAGTATTTT
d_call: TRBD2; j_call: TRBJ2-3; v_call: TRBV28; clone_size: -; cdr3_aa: CASSFNGAGVWTDTQYF; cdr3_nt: TGTGCCAGCAGTTTTAATGGGGCGGGGGTTTGGACAGATACGCAGTATTTT
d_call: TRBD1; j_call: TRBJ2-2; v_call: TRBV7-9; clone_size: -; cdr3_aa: CASSSRSGQANTGELFF; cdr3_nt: TGTGCCAGCAGCTCGCGCTCGGGACAGGCGAACACCGGGGAGCTGTTTTTT
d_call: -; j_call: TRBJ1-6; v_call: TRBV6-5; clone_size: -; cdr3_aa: CASSYRGNNSPLHF; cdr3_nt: TGTGCCAGCAGTTACCGGGGAAACAATTCACCCCTCCACTTT
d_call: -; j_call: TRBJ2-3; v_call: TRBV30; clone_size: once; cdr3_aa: CAWSATTSTDTQYF; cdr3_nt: TGTGCCTGGAGTGCAACCACTAGCACAGATACGCAGTATTTT
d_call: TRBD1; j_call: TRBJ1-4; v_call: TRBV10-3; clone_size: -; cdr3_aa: CATGQAATNEKLFF; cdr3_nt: TGTGCCACCGGACAGGCTGCAACTAATGAAAAACTGTTTTTT
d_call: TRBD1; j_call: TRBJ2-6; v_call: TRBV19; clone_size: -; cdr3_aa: CASSIARRGTGSSGANVLTF; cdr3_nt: TGTGCCAGTAGTATAGCTAGGCGTGGGACAGGTAGCTCTGGGGCCAACGTCCTGACTTTC
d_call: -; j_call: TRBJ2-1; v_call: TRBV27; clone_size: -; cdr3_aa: CASSSSMDEQFF; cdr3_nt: TGTGCCAGCAGTTCTTCTATGGATGAGCAGTTCTTC
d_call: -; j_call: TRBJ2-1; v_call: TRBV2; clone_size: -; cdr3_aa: CASSDQVNEQFF; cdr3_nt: TGTGCCAGCAGTGACCAGGTCAATGAGCAGTTCTTC
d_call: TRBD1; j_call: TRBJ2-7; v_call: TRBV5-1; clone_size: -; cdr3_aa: CASSQGGTGGEQYF; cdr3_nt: TGCGCCAGCAGCCAGGGGGGAACAGGGGGCGAGCAGTACTTC
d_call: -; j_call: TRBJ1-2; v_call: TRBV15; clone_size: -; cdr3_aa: CATSREGPWKIEGPKDQYTF; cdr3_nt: TGTGCCACCAGCAGAGAAGGTCCATGGAAAATCGAGGGACCAAAGGATCAATACACCTTC
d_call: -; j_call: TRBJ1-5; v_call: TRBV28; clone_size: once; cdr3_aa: CASILAGGLDQPQHF; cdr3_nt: -
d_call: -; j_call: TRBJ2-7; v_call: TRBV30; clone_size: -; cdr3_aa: CAWSVQVHEQYF; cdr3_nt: TGTGCCTGGAGTGTACAGGTCCACGAGCAGTACTTC
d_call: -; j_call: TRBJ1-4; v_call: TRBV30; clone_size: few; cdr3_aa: CAWKEGRGREKLFF; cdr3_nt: TGTGCCTGGAAGGAGGGACGGGGTCGGGAAAAACTGTTTTTT
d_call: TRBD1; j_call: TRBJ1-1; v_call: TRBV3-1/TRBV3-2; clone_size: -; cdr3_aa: CASSPRTGGTEAFF; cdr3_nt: TGTGCCAGCAGCCCGAGGACAGGAGGTACTGAAGCTTTCTTT
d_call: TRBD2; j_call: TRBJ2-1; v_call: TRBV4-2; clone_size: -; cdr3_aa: CASSQDETSGGRGNEQFF; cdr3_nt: TGTGCCAGCAGCCAAGATGAGACTAGCGGGGGGAGGGGGAATGAGCAGTTCTTC
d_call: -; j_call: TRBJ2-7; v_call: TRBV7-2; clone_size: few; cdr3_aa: CASSLDGTYEQYF; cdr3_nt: TGTGCCAGCAGCTTAGACGGGACCTACGAGCAGTACTTC
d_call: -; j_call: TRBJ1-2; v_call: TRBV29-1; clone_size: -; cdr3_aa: CSAFRGGNYGYTF; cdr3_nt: TGCAGCGCTTTCCGGGGTGGTAACTATGGCTACACCTTC